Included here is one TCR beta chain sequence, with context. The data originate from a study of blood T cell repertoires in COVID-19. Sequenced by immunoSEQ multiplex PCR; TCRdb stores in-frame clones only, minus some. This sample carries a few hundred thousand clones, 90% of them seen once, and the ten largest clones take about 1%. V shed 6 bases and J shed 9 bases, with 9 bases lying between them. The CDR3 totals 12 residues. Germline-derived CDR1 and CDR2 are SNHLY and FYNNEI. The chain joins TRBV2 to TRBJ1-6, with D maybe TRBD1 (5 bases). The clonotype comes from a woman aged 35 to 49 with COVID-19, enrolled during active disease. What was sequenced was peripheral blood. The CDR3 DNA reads TGTGCCAGCAGCGAACAGGCTTCACCCCTCCACTTT. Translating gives CASSEQASPLHF.